The rows below give T cell receptor beta chains drawn from one sample of a study of T-cell reconstitution after alpha-beta-depleted transplantation in children. TCRdb independently ran MiXCR on the PCR reads; one entry per CDR3 protein. The data contain about 260,000 distinct CDR3 sequences, approximately 8.9% of them singletons. This specimen was PBMCs, mostly from graft donor cells, taken 180 days after TCRalphabeta/CD19-depleted stem cell transplant. All receptors derive from a male patient younger than 18 who had a stem cell transplant for acute lymphoblastic leukemia, so the T cells may come from the graft donor. The CDR3 runs from the conserved cysteine through the conserved F or W. A D gene is named only where the DNA matches it firmly. Some rows mark clone size as missing; the rest say once, few, many or name a class of expanded clone.

V,D,size,J,DNA,CDR3
TRBV5-6,TRBD1,many,TRBJ2-7,TGTGCCAGCAGCCCTGGGGACAGGGGAGGTAACAACGAGCAGTACTTC,CASSPGDRGGNNEQYF
TRBV6-1,TRBD2,NA,TRBJ2-3,TGTGCCAGCAGTCCACCTACTAGCGGGGGGGCAGATACGCAGTATTTT,CASSPPTSGGADTQYF
TRBV28,NA,many,TRBJ2-6,TGTGCCAGCAGCCCGTCAGGGCCTGGGGCCAACGTCCTGACTTTC,CASSPSGPGANVLTF
TRBV29-1,NA,many,TRBJ2-7,TGCAGCGTTGGCAGAAGTGGACCGGATGCCTACGAGCAGTACTTC,CSVGRSGPDAYEQYF
TRBV18,NA,many,TRBJ1-1,TGTGCCACCCGACCTGGCAGGAGCCGAATGAACACTGAAGCTTTCTTT,CATRPGRSRMNTEAFF
TRBV10-3,NA,NA,TRBJ2-2,TGTGCCATCAGTGAGTCCGGCAGGTGGATCACCGGGGAGCTGTTTTTT,CAISESGRWITGELFF
TRBV7-9,TRBD1,many,TRBJ2-1,TGTGCCAGCAGCCGAACGCAGGGGGCCTATGAGCAGTTCTTC,CASSRTQGAYEQFF
TRBV29-1,NA,many,TRBJ1-2,TGCAGCGTTGTCAGGAAGGGTAGTGGCTACACCTTC,CSVVRKGSGYTF
TRBV12-3/TRBV12-4,NA,many,TRBJ2-1,TGTGCCAGCAGTTACCCGGGGGACCTCAATGAGCAGTTCTTC,CASSYPGDLNEQFF
TRBV9,NA,many,TRBJ2-7,TGTGCCAGCAGCGTAGAGGCTGGTTGGGACGAGCAGTACTTC,CASSVEAGWDEQYF
TRBV7-9,TRBD1,many,TRBJ2-7,TGTGCCAGCAGCTTAGGGACAGGGCTTATCGAGCAGTACTTC,CASSLGTGLIEQYF
TRBV4-3,NA,many,TRBJ2-3,TGCGCCAGCAGCCAAGATTGGGCAGGTTCCACAGATACGCAGTATTTT,CASSQDWAGSTDTQYF
TRBV11-2,TRBD2,many,TRBJ2-2,TGTGCCAGCAGCTTAGAGGGACTAGCGGACATGAACACCGGGGAGCTGTTTTTT,CASSLEGLADMNTGELFF
TRBV5-1,NA,many,TRBJ2-1,TGCGCCAGCAGCTTGGAGGGCCTCTCCCAAAACAATGAGCAGTTCTTC,CASSLEGLSQNNEQFF
TRBV7-9,TRBD1,many,TRBJ2-4,TGTGCCAGCAGCTTAGGTGGACAGGTTAGAGGACAAAACATTCAGTACTTC,CASSLGGQVRGQNIQYF
TRBV28,NA,many,TRBJ2-6,TGTGCCAGCAGTTTGGCAGGGACCGGGGCCAACGTCCTGACTTTC,CASSLAGTGANVLTF
TRBV29-1,NA,many,TRBJ2-1,TGCAGCGTTGTTCCAGGGGGGGGTGAGCAGTTCTTC,CSVVPGGGEQFF
TRBV11-3,TRBD1,NA,TRBJ2-2,TGTGCCAGCAGTCTAGGACAGGGGCGGTCCGGGGAGCTGTTTTTT,CASSLGQGRSGELFF
TRBV20-1,TRBD2,many,TRBJ2-1,TGCAGTGCTGCCGGGACTAGCGGACACAATGAGCAGTTCTTC,CSAAGTSGHNEQFF
TRBV5-5,NA,few,TRBJ2-5,TGTGCCAGCAGCTTGGGGCCGAATCGGGGCGGGGAGACCCAGTACTTC,CASSLGPNRGGETQYF
TRBV21-1,NA,many,TRBJ1-3,TGTGCCAGCAGCAATCCCAGGGTTGGAAACACCATATATTTT,CASSNPRVGNTIYF
TRBV5-6,TRBD1,many,TRBJ2-7,TGTGCCAGCAGCTTGGCCTGGGGGGACAGGAGCTCCTACGAGCAGTACTTC,CASSLAWGDRSSYEQYF
TRBV15,NA,many,TRBJ1-6,TGTGCCACCAGCAGAGACGTGAATAATTCACCCCTCCACTTT,CATSRDVNNSPLHF
TRBV19,NA,NA,TRBJ2-4,TGTGCCGTCCGGGGTCCAGCCAAAAACATTCAGTACTTC,CAVRGPAKNIQYF
TRBV12-3/TRBV12-4,TRBD1,many,TRBJ2-7,TGTGCCAGCAGTTTACGCGGACAGGGGGCTATGCAGTACTTC,CASSLRGQGAMQYF
TRBV27,NA,many,TRBJ1-2,TGTGCCAGCAGCCCGCAGGGACGTGGCTACACCTTC,CASSPQGRGYTF
TRBV7-6,NA,many,TRBJ2-7,TGTGCCAGCAGCTTAGGCCCCCGGACACTTGATGAGCAGTACTTC,CASSLGPRTLDEQYF
TRBV6-2/TRBV6-3,NA,many,TRBJ2-7,TGTGCCAGCACCGGGAGGCAGGGGATAAACGAGCAGTACTTC,CASTGRQGINEQYF
TRBV28,NA,many,TRBJ2-1,TGTGCCAGCAGTTTATACCGGGATGGTTACAATGAGCAGTTCTTC,CASSLYRDGYNEQFF
TRBV28,TRBD1,NA,TRBJ2-1,TGTGTACCCCAGACAGGGCAATGTTCCTGGAATGAGCAGTTCTTC,CVPQTGQCSWNEQFF
TRBV20-1,NA,many,TRBJ2-3,TGCAGTGCTAGAGGACAGACTAGCACAGATACGCAGTATTTT,CSARGQTSTDTQYF
TRBV4-1,TRBD1,many,TRBJ2-7,TGCGCCAGCAGCCGCGGAGACAGGGGTTACTACGAGCAGTACTTC,CASSRGDRGYYEQYF
TRBV20-1,TRBD2,many,TRBJ2-1,TGCAGTGCCTCGGGACTAGCGGGGGGGAATGAGCAGTTCTTC,CSASGLAGGNEQFF
TRBV2,TRBD1,many,TRBJ2-7,TGTGCCAGCAGTACCAGGACAGGGTCGTACGAGCAGTACTTC,CASSTRTGSYEQYF
TRBV4-1,TRBD2,many,TRBJ2-3,TGCGCCAGCAGCCAAGAAGCTAGCGGGAGGCTGCATACGCAGTATTTT,CASSQEASGRLHTQYF
TRBV18,NA,many,TRBJ2-1,TGTGCCAGCTCACCTGGGGGCGCGGGCTACAATGAGCAGTTCTTC,CASSPGGAGYNEQFF
TRBV5-1,NA,many,TRBJ2-2,TGCGCCAGCAGCTTGGCCGTCGGGGGCGGGGAGCTGTTTTTT,CASSLAVGGGELFF
TRBV12-3/TRBV12-4,NA,NA,TRBJ2-6,TGTGCCAGCATCTCCTTCCGGGATGCAAGCTCTGGGGCCAACGTCCTGACTTTC,CASISFRDASSGANVLTF
TRBV29-1,NA,many,TRBJ2-1,TGCAGCGTTGAGGGGGCAATTAGGGTCAATGAGCAGTTCTTC,CSVEGAIRVNEQFF
TRBV7-6,NA,many,TRBJ2-3,TGTGCCAGCAGCCCCGGGACACCCCGTAGCACAGATACGCAGTATTTT,CASSPGTPRSTDTQYF
TRBV7-2,TRBD2,many,TRBJ2-5,TGTGCCAGCAGCGAAAATCTAGCGGGGCAGACCCAGTACTTC,CASSENLAGQTQYF
TRBV12-3/TRBV12-4,NA,many,TRBJ2-2,TGTGCCAGCAGTTTAGGTCGTGGCAATAGCGGCTACACCGGGGAGCTGTTTTTT,CASSLGRGNSGYTGELFF
TRBV29-1,TRBD1,many,TRBJ2-7,TGCAGCGCCGGGACAGAGTACGAGCAGTACTTC,CSAGTEYEQYF
TRBV20-1,TRBD2,many,TRBJ2-3,TGCAGTGCTTTAGCGGGAGGGCGCAGATACACAGATACGCAGTATTTT,CSALAGGRRYTDTQYF
TRBV5-1,NA,many,TRBJ1-6,TGCGCCAGCAGCTTGGTGGCCGGGAGCAATTCACCCCTCCACTTT,CASSLVAGSNSPLHF
TRBV20-1,TRBD1,many,TRBJ1-1,TGCAGTGCCCGTGGGGGGACAGGGCGGACGAACACTGAAGCTTTCTTT,CSARGGTGRTNTEAFF
TRBV4-3,NA,many,TRBJ2-1,TGCGCCAGCAGCCAAGGCCCGGACAGCTACAATGAGCAGTTCTTC,CASSQGPDSYNEQFF
TRBV5-1,TRBD1,many,TRBJ1-2,TGCGCCAGCAGCTTGGACGGGACAGATTTCTTC,CASSLDGTDFF